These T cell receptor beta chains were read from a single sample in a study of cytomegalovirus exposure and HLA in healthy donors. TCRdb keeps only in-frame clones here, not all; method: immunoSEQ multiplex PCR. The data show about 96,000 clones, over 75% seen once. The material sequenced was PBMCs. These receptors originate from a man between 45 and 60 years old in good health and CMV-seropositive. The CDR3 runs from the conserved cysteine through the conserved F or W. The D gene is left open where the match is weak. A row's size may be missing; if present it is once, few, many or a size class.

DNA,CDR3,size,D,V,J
TGTGCCAGCAGCCTCCGGGACAGGGGTGAAAAACTGTTTTTT,CASSLRDRGEKLFF,-,TRBD1,TRBV5-8,TRBJ1-4
TGTGCCACCAGCAGAGATCAAAGGGAGGTAGCTTTCTTT,CATSRDQREVAFF,-,-,TRBV15,TRBJ1-1
TGTGCCAGCAGCCAATTACAGGACGAAAAACTGTTTTTT,CASSQLQDEKLFF,-,-,TRBV4-2,TRBJ1-4
TGTGCCAGCAGTGAAAGACAGATGAACACTGAAGCTTTCTTT,CASSERQMNTEAFF,once,-,TRBV6-1,TRBJ1-1
TGCGCCAGCAGCTTGGGTAGCGGGGGCCCGCGCGAGACCCAGTACTTC,CASSLGSGGPRETQYF,few,TRBD2,TRBV5-1,TRBJ2-5
TGTGCCAGCAGCTGGGGGGACAGGGGGAACACTGAAGCTTTCTTT,CASSWGDRGNTEAFF,-,TRBD1,TRBV5-6,TRBJ1-1
TGTGCCAGCAGCCCACAGGGAGTAAACACTGAAGCTTTCTTT,CASSPQGVNTEAFF,-,-,TRBV7-2,TRBJ1-1
TGTGCCAGCTCAACCGGGAGCGGGGGCACCGAGCAGTACTTC,CASSTGSGGTEQYF,-,TRBD2,TRBV18,TRBJ2-7
TGTGCCAGCAGCTCTAGACAGACCACTAGCACAGATACGCAGTATTTT,CASSSRQTTSTDTQYF,-,-,TRBV5-8,TRBJ2-3
TGTGCCACCAGCTTGGGACTAGCATACAATGAGCAGTTCTTC,CATSLGLAYNEQFF,-,TRBD2,TRBV15,TRBJ2-1
TGTGCCAGCAGCTTAGCGGGACAGGGGCGGGAGACCCAGTACTTC,CASSLAGQGRETQYF,-,TRBD1,TRBV7-2,TRBJ2-5
TGTGCCTGGAGCACAGGGGATGGAAACACCATATATTTT,CAWSTGDGNTIYF,once,TRBD1,TRBV30,TRBJ1-3
TGTGCCATCAGTGAGACCCTAGCGGGGGTGGGAAATGAGCAGTTCTTC,CAISETLAGVGNEQFF,few,TRBD2,TRBV10-3,TRBJ2-1
TGTGCCAGCAGCTCCCGGCAGGATGGGCAGCCCCAGCATTTT,CASSSRQDGQPQHF,once,-,TRBV7-2,TRBJ1-5
TGTGCCAGCAGCGTAGGGGGATCTAGCGGGGTCTACAATGAGCAGTTCTTC,CASSVGGSSGVYNEQFF,-,TRBD2,TRBV9,TRBJ2-1
TGTGCCAGCAGTTTATCGAGGGCAGGCTCGGCGCGCTATGGCTACACCTTC,CASSLSRAGSARYGYTF,-,-,TRBV27,TRBJ1-2
TGTGCCAGCAGCAATTACCGGGACAGGGACACTGAAGCTTTCTTT,CASSNYRDRDTEAFF,-,TRBD1,TRBV13,TRBJ1-1
TGTGCCAGCTCACCACCCCGCGGGGGGGTCTTAGAGACCCAGTACTTC,CASSPPRGGVLETQYF,-,TRBD2,TRBV18,TRBJ2-5
TGCGCCAGCAGCTTGGACCTAGCGGGGAACACCGGGGAGCTGTTTTTT,CASSLDLAGNTGELFF,-,TRBD2,TRBV5-1,TRBJ2-2
TGTGCCAGCAGTTACGGGCGGGGAGGACAGCCCCAGCATTTT,CASSYGRGGQPQHF,-,-,TRBV6-5,TRBJ1-5
TGTGCCAGCAGCACCGGGACAGGGGCCTTGGAACTGTTTTTT,CASSTGTGALELFF,-,TRBD1,TRBV28,TRBJ1-4
TGCGCCAGCAGCCAAGTGACGGTCGCTAGCGGGGGGCCTCTCACAGATACGCAGTATTTT,CASSQVTVASGGPLTDTQYF,-,TRBD2,TRBV4-1,TRBJ2-3
TGTGCCAGCAGTGCAACAGGGGAAGCAGATACGCAGTATTTT,CASSATGEADTQYF,-,TRBD1,TRBV6-4,TRBJ2-3
TGTGCCAGCAGCTTAGCGGGGGGGCGGGAAGAGACCCAGTACTTC,CASSLAGGREETQYF,-,TRBD2,TRBV7-3,TRBJ2-5
TGTGCCAGCAGAACCGGCAGGGCAGCTGGAAACACCATATATTTT,CASRTGRAAGNTIYF,-,-,TRBV7-6,TRBJ1-3